Listed below are T cell receptor beta chains from one sample, sequenced in a study of T cell changes during pregnancy in multiple sclerosis. Assay used: immunoSEQ multiplex PCR; TCRdb lists only in-frame clones, some missing. The sample carries fewer than 150,000 clones, about 95% recorded once. The source material was peripheral blood, sampled after pregnancy. Receptor source: a female donor with multiple sclerosis, enrolled in a pregnancy study. CDR3s include the opening cysteine and the closing phenylalanine or tryptophan. The order of the fields is clone size, V gene, J gene, CDR3 length, D gene, CDR3 protein, CDR3 DNA. D genes are given only for firm matches. For some rows the clone size is stated as once, few or many, or as a class when expanded; others skip it.

clone_size: -; v_call: TRBV7-8; j_call: TRBJ2-1; cdr3_length: 17; d_call: TRBD2; cdr3_aa: CASSLGHRGRTYNEQFF; cdr3_nt: TGTGCCAGCAGCTTAGGGCACCGCGGGAGGACCTACAATGAGCAGTTCTTC
clone_size: -; v_call: TRBV5-4; j_call: TRBJ2-4; cdr3_length: 16; d_call: TRBD1; cdr3_aa: CASSLAETGNMGIQYF; cdr3_nt: TGTGCCAGCAGCTTGGCTGAGACAGGGAATATGGGCATTCAGTACTTC
clone_size: -; v_call: TRBV10-3; j_call: TRBJ2-7; cdr3_length: 10; d_call: -; cdr3_aa: CATANYEQYF; cdr3_nt: TGTGCCACCGCGAACTACGAGCAGTACTTC
clone_size: -; v_call: TRBV5-1; j_call: TRBJ2-1; cdr3_length: 15; d_call: TRBD1; cdr3_aa: CASSPSGTGYNEQFF; cdr3_nt: TGCGCCAGCAGCCCCTCAGGGACAGGCTACAATGAGCAGTTCTTC
clone_size: -; v_call: TRBV28; j_call: TRBJ1-2; cdr3_length: 13; d_call: -; cdr3_aa: CASSLRQNYGYTF; cdr3_nt: TGTGCCAGCAGTTTACGACAGAACTATGGCTACACCTTC
clone_size: once; v_call: TRBV27; j_call: TRBJ2-5; cdr3_length: 15; d_call: TRBD1; cdr3_aa: CASSLSTGGEGTQYF; cdr3_nt: TGTGCCAGCAGTTTATCAACAGGGGGCGAAGGGACCCAGTACTTC
clone_size: -; v_call: TRBV9; j_call: TRBJ1-6; cdr3_length: 15; d_call: TRBD1; cdr3_aa: CAGWGQGAQDSPLHF; cdr3_nt: TGTGCCGGCTGGGGACAGGGGGCGCAGGATTCACCCCTCCACTTT
clone_size: -; v_call: TRBV11-2; j_call: TRBJ2-2; cdr3_length: 11; d_call: -; cdr3_aa: CASSPTGELFF; cdr3_nt: TGTGCCAGCAGCCCGACCGGGGAGCTGTTTTTT
clone_size: -; v_call: TRBV5-6; j_call: TRBJ2-7; cdr3_length: 16; d_call: TRBD2; cdr3_aa: CASSLRTSGSSYEQYF; cdr3_nt: TGTGCCAGCAGCTTGAGGACTAGCGGGAGCTCCTACGAGCAGTACTTC
clone_size: once; v_call: TRBV18; j_call: TRBJ2-5; cdr3_length: 16; d_call: -; cdr3_aa: CASSPELAGLQETQYF; cdr3_nt: TGTGCCAGCTCACCAGAGTTGGCGGGGCTCCAAGAGACCCAGTACTTC
clone_size: -; v_call: TRBV5-1; j_call: TRBJ2-5; cdr3_length: 16; d_call: -; cdr3_aa: CASSLGGGQAQETQYF; cdr3_nt: TGCGCCAGCAGCCTGGGGGGGGGACAAGCTCAAGAGACCCAGTACTTC
clone_size: -; v_call: TRBV13; j_call: TRBJ1-3; cdr3_length: 15; d_call: TRBD1; cdr3_aa: CASSLGRTGANTIYF; cdr3_nt: TGTGCCAGCAGTCTGGGGCGGACAGGGGCAAACACCATATATTTT
clone_size: -; v_call: TRBV30; j_call: TRBJ2-3; cdr3_length: 15; d_call: TRBD1; cdr3_aa: CAWSLGQSSTDTQYF; cdr3_nt: TGTGCCTGGAGCTTGGGACAGTCTAGCACAGATACGCAGTATTTT
clone_size: -; v_call: TRBV9; j_call: TRBJ2-2; cdr3_length: 19; d_call: TRBD2; cdr3_aa: CASSVASGTSGGNTGELFF; cdr3_nt: TGTGCCAGCAGCGTAGCTTCAGGGACTAGCGGAGGAAACACCGGGGAGCTGTTTTTT
clone_size: few; v_call: TRBV28; j_call: TRBJ1-1; cdr3_length: 14; d_call: TRBD1; cdr3_aa: CASSWTGRTTEAFF; cdr3_nt: TGTGCCAGCAGTTGGACAGGGAGGACCACTGAAGCTTTCTTT
clone_size: -; v_call: TRBV2; j_call: TRBJ2-3; cdr3_length: 17; d_call: TRBD2; cdr3_aa: CASTPGLAGGRTDTQYF; cdr3_nt: TGTGCCAGCACCCCGGGACTAGCGGGAGGGCGCACAGATACGCAGTATTTT
clone_size: -; v_call: TRBV10-3; j_call: TRBJ2-1; cdr3_length: 13; d_call: -; cdr3_aa: CAISIDPGYEQFF; cdr3_nt: TGTGCCATCAGCATTGATCCGGGATATGAGCAGTTCTTC
clone_size: -; v_call: TRBV7-7; j_call: TRBJ2-5; cdr3_length: 16; d_call: TRBD2; cdr3_aa: CASSSLGGKGQETQYF; cdr3_nt: TGTGCTAGCAGCTCCTTGGGGGGGAAGGGCCAAGAGACCCAGTACTTC
clone_size: -; v_call: TRBV7-2; j_call: TRBJ2-3; cdr3_length: 18; d_call: TRBD2; cdr3_aa: CASSFTLAGVIRSDTQYF; cdr3_nt: TGTGCCAGCAGCTTTACGCTAGCGGGAGTCATCAGGTCAGATACGCAGTATTTT
clone_size: -; v_call: TRBV5-1; j_call: TRBJ2-5; cdr3_length: 13; d_call: -; cdr3_aa: CASSLDSGETQYF; cdr3_nt: TGCGCCAGCAGCTTGGACAGCGGGGAGACCCAGTACTTC
clone_size: -; v_call: TRBV4-2; j_call: TRBJ1-2; cdr3_length: 16; d_call: TRBD1; cdr3_aa: CASSQDYRGTNYGYTF; cdr3_nt: TGTGCCAGCAGCCAAGATTACAGGGGGACAAACTATGGCTACACCTTC
clone_size: -; v_call: TRBV5-1; j_call: TRBJ2-5; cdr3_length: 15; d_call: -; cdr3_aa: CASSLAARFQETQYF; cdr3_nt: TGCGCCAGCAGCTTGGCCGCCAGGTTCCAAGAGACCCAGTACTTC
clone_size: few; v_call: TRBV2; j_call: TRBJ1-1; cdr3_length: 13; d_call: -; cdr3_aa: CASSTTMNTEAFF; cdr3_nt: TGTGCCAGCAGTACTACCATGAACACTGAAGCTTTCTTT
clone_size: -; v_call: TRBV21-1; j_call: TRBJ2-1; cdr3_length: 15; d_call: -; cdr3_aa: CASTNRLAGPNEQFF; cdr3_nt: TGTGCCAGCACCAACCGACTAGCGGGCCCCAATGAGCAGTTCTTC
clone_size: -; v_call: TRBV19; j_call: TRBJ2-1; cdr3_length: 15; d_call: TRBD1; cdr3_aa: CATAPGTGAYNEQFF; cdr3_nt: TGTGCCACAGCACCTGGGACAGGGGCCTACAATGAGCAGTTCTTC
clone_size: -; v_call: TRBV7-9; j_call: TRBJ1-5; cdr3_length: 12; d_call: -; cdr3_aa: CASSPDSQPQHF; cdr3_nt: TGTGCCAGCAGCCCCGACAGTCAGCCCCAGCATTTT
clone_size: -; v_call: TRBV7-9; j_call: TRBJ2-7; cdr3_length: 14; d_call: TRBD1; cdr3_aa: CASSLRDSSYEQYF; cdr3_nt: TGTGCCAGCAGCTTAAGGGACAGCTCCTACGAGCAGTACTTC
clone_size: -; v_call: TRBV20-1; j_call: TRBJ2-7; cdr3_length: 11; d_call: -; cdr3_aa: CSAGQSYEQYF; cdr3_nt: TGCAGTGCGGGGCAGAGCTACGAGCAGTACTTC
clone_size: -; v_call: TRBV7-6; j_call: TRBJ1-2; cdr3_length: 13; d_call: -; cdr3_aa: CASSPTSGYGYTF; cdr3_nt: TGTGCCAGCAGCCCGACTAGTGGCTATGGCTACACCTTC
clone_size: -; v_call: TRBV28; j_call: TRBJ2-6; cdr3_length: 17; d_call: -; cdr3_aa: CAFAGTSSLSGANVLTF; cdr3_nt: TGTGCTTTCGCCGGGACTTCCTCACTAAGTGGGGCCAACGTCCTGACTTTC
clone_size: -; v_call: TRBV6-5; j_call: TRBJ2-7; cdr3_length: 13; d_call: -; cdr3_aa: CASSYSIPGEQYF; cdr3_nt: TGTGCCAGCAGTTACTCGATTCCGGGCGAGCAGTACTTC
clone_size: -; v_call: TRBV15; j_call: TRBJ2-6; cdr3_length: 17; d_call: -; cdr3_aa: CATSRQGPSSGANVLTF; cdr3_nt: TGTGCCACCAGCAGACAGGGGCCGAGCTCTGGGGCCAACGTCCTGACTTTC
clone_size: -; v_call: TRBV7-8; j_call: TRBJ2-2; cdr3_length: 14; d_call: -; cdr3_aa: CASNRLRGDGELFF; cdr3_nt: TGTGCCAGCAACCGCCTCCGCGGTGATGGGGAGCTGTTTTTT
clone_size: -; v_call: TRBV7-2; j_call: TRBJ2-7; cdr3_length: 12; d_call: -; cdr3_aa: CASSLAGLPQYF; cdr3_nt: TGTGCCAGCAGCTTAGCGGGACTGCCTCAGTACTTC
clone_size: -; v_call: TRBV28; j_call: TRBJ2-1; cdr3_length: 17; d_call: -; cdr3_aa: CASSLGLRDTSYNEQFF; cdr3_nt: TGTGCCAGCAGTTTAGGTCTTCGGGACACTTCCTACAATGAGCAGTTCTTC
clone_size: -; v_call: TRBV20-1; j_call: TRBJ2-7; cdr3_length: 10; d_call: -; cdr3_aa: CSASTFEQYF; cdr3_nt: TGCAGTGCTAGTACTTTCGAGCAGTACTTC
clone_size: -; v_call: TRBV11-2; j_call: TRBJ2-1; cdr3_length: 19; d_call: TRBD2; cdr3_aa: CASSRGGLAGPGTYNEQFF; cdr3_nt: TGTGCCAGCAGCCGGGGGGGACTAGCGGGACCAGGTACCTACAATGAGCAGTTCTTC
clone_size: -; v_call: TRBV7-9; j_call: TRBJ1-2; cdr3_length: 15; d_call: TRBD1; cdr3_aa: CASAKPDRQGDGYTF; cdr3_nt: TGTGCCAGCGCCAAGCCCGACAGACAGGGCGACGGCTACACCTTC
clone_size: -; v_call: TRBV29-1; j_call: TRBJ1-4; cdr3_length: 11; d_call: -; cdr3_aa: CSVGLNEKLFF; cdr3_nt: TGCAGCGTGGGACTTAATGAAAAACTGTTTTTT
clone_size: -; v_call: TRBV5-6; j_call: TRBJ2-7; cdr3_length: 14; d_call: TRBD2; cdr3_aa: CASSSGLAGYEQYF; cdr3_nt: TGTGCCAGCAGCTCGGGACTAGCGGGCTACGAGCAGTACTTC
clone_size: -; v_call: TRBV28; j_call: TRBJ2-1; cdr3_length: 13; d_call: -; cdr3_aa: CASRPPPLQEQFF; cdr3_nt: TGTGCCAGCAGACCTCCCCCTCTACAGGAGCAGTTCTTC
clone_size: -; v_call: TRBV6-5; j_call: TRBJ2-1; cdr3_length: 14; d_call: -; cdr3_aa: CASLRHGDTNEQFF; cdr3_nt: TGTGCCAGCCTTCGTCACGGGGATACGAATGAGCAGTTCTTC